The TCR beta chain described here comes from a study of blood T cell repertoires in COVID-19. About the study: Donors in the United States, Italy and Spain gave samples during acute or convalescent COVID-19. In each case, the material was cDNA or gDNA derived from T cells, B-cell-depleted T cells, or PBMCs.

Measured with immunoSEQ multiplex PCR; TCRdb has only the in-frame clones, and not every one. The repertoire holds some 300,000 clones, around 90% seen once, with about 1.8% in the top ten. This clone was seen only a few times. Allocation to cohorts depended on clinical history reported by the participants. Donors in Cohort 3 counted as recovered after two negative PCRs, clearance, or symptom resolution. V lost 4 bases, J lost 1 base, and 11 bases lay in between. This CDR3 region has 14 residues. Per the germline V gene, CDR1 is SGHRS and CDR2 is YFSETQ. The TCR originated in a woman in her thirties or forties who had recovered from COVID-19. This chain uses TRBV5-1 with TRBJ1-2; D unclear. The sample comprised PBMCs or T cells enriched from blood (not recorded which). The CDR3 loop is CASSAGGVNYGYTF. In DNA form, the CDR3 reads TGCGCCAGCAGCGCGGGTGGGGTTAACTATGGCTACACCTTC.